Listed below are T cell receptor beta chains from one sample, sequenced in a study of T cells in Graves' hyperthyroidism and ophthalmopathy. MiXCR was run by TCRdb on the multiplex PCR reads, yielding one entry per CDR3 protein. This sample yields 560,000 or so distinct CDR3 sequences, of which just under 20% are seen a single time; 47% belongs to the top ten. Sequenced material: blood. The receptor set was obtained from a man aged 40-49 years with Graves' ophthalmopathy. The CDR3 runs from the conserved cysteine through the conserved F or W. The order of the fields is J gene, clone size, D gene, V gene, CDR3 protein, CDR3 DNA. The D gene is left open where the match is weak. Rows may omit the clone size; those that give it use once, few, many or a size class.

J: TRBJ2-5
size: many
D: TRBD2
V: TRBV28
CDR3: CASSSHSGSRGETQYF
DNA: TGTGCCAGCAGTTCCCATAGCGGGAGTAGAGGAGAGACCCAGTACTTC

J: TRBJ2-3
size: many
D: -
V: TRBV7-6
CDR3: CASSPLSGDTQYF
DNA: TGTGCCAGCAGCCCCTTGTCGGGAGATACGCAGTATTTT

J: TRBJ1-2
size: few
D: -
V: TRBV2
CDR3: CASSEVRYGYTF
DNA: TGTGCCAGCAGTGAAGTGCGCTATGGCTACACCTTC

J: TRBJ2-2
size: many
D: TRBD1
V: TRBV5-1
CDR3: CASSGQGATGELFF
DNA: TGCGCCAGCAGCGGCCAGGGGGCCACCGGGGAGCTGTTTTTT

J: TRBJ1-4
size: few
D: -
V: TRBV2
CDR3: CASREGGAEEKLFF
DNA: TGTGCCAGCCGGGAGGGGGGCGCGGAGGAAAAACTGTTTTTT

J: TRBJ1-1
size: many
D: TRBD1
V: TRBV7-3
CDR3: CASSSGQPGVTEAFF
DNA: TGTGCCAGCAGCTCGGGACAGCCTGGGGTCACTGAAGCTTTCTTT

J: TRBJ1-2
size: many
D: TRBD1
V: TRBV20-1
CDR3: CSAREGTDRSYGYTF
DNA: TGCAGTGCTAGAGAGGGGACGGACAGGAGCTATGGCTACACCTTC

J: TRBJ2-4
size: -
D: TRBD2
V: TRBV15
CDR3: CATSRGWGGNIQYF
DNA: TGTGCCACCAGCAGAGGGTGGGGGGGAAACATTCAGTACTTC

J: TRBJ2-3
size: many
D: TRBD2
V: TRBV2
CDR3: CAIPTSGSTDTQYF
DNA: TGTGCCATCCCGACTAGCGGAAGCACAGATACGCAGTATTTT

J: TRBJ2-7
size: few
D: -
V: TRBV7-9
CDR3: CASSFDDGPYEQYF
DNA: TGTGCCAGCAGCTTTGATGACGGCCCCTACGAGCAGTACTTC